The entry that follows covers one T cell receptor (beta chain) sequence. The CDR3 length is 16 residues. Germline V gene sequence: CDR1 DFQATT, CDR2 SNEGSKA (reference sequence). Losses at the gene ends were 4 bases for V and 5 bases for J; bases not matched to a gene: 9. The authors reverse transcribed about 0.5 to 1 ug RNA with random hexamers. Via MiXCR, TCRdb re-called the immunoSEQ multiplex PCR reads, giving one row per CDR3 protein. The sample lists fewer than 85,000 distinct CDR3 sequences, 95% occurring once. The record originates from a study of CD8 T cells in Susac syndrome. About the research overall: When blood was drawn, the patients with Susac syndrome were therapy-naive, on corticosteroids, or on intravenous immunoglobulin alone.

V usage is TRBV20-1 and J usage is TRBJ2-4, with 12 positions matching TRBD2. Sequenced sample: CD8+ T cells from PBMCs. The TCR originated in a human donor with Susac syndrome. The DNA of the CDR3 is TGCAGTGCTACTAGCGGGGGGGCTACGGGCCAAAACATTCAGTACTTC. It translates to CSATSGGATGQNIQYF.